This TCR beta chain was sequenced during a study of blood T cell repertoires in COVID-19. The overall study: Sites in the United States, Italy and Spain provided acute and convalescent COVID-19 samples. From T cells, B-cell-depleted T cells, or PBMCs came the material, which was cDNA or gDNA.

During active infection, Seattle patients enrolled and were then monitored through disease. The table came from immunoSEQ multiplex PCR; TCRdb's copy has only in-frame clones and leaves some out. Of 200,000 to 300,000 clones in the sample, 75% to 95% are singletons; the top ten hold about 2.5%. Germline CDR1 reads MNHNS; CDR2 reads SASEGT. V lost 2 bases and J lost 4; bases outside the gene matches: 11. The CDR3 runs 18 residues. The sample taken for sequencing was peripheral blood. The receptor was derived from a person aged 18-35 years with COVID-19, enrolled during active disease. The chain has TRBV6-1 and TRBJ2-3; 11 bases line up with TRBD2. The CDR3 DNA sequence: TGTGCCAGCAGTGAATCGTTAACTAGCGGGAGAACCCCAGATACGCAGTATTTT. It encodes CASSESLTSGRTPDTQYF.